Sequencing of this TCR beta chain was carried out in a study of T-cell memory formation after mild COVID-19. About the study: Largely, the TCR clusters proved donor specific.

From the 5' RACE reads, TCRdb called clonotypes with MiXCR, one entry per CDR3 protein. The sample has roughly 400,000 distinct CDR3 sequences; roughly 18% are singletons. V gave up 4 bases and J gave up 5 bases, with 15 bases separating them. This CDR3 spans 14 amino acids. CDR1 and CDR2 from the germline V gene are SGHTS and YDEGEE. This sequence originates from a man aged 18 to 29 who had mild COVID-19 (a few samples of this study predate the infection). Cell type and time point are not known. The specimen sequenced was PBMCs or a T cell subset sorted from them (not recorded which). This sequence joins TRBV5-8 and TRBJ1-1; D is uncertain. Written as DNA, the CDR3 is TGTGCCAGCAGCCTGCTGTGGGTGGGGACTGAAGCTTTCTTT. Translation gives CASSLLWVGTEAFF.